This TCR beta chain originates from a study of T cells after yellow fever vaccination. In making TCR cDNA, 5'RACE template switching added a universal primer site and UMIs to it. One entry per CDR3 protein, called by TCRdb with MiXCR from the 5' RACE reads. The top ten hold roughly 17% of the sample, which has some 560,000 distinct CDR3 sequences, 17% seen once. The germline gives CDR1 MDHEN, CDR2 SYDVKM. This CDR3 comprises 17 residues. V lost 8 bases and J lost 1; bases outside the gene matches: 14. V usage is TRBV28 and J usage is TRBJ2-5; TRBD2 agrees at 9 bases. The sequenced sample was PBMCs, obtained 4 to 5 days after the first yellow fever vaccination. The sequence was collected from a man aged 18 to 30 who received the YFV17D yellow fever vaccine. CDR3 DNA sequence: TGTGCCAGCGGCGGGACACGGCGACTAGCGGTCCAAGAGACCCAGTACTTC. Encoded protein: CASGGTRRLAVQETQYF. The full variable domain, in which reference TRBV28 and TRBJ2-5 provide the parts outside the CDR3, is DVKVTQSSRYLVKRTGEKVFLECVQDMDHENMFWYRQDPGLGLRLIYFSYDVKMKEKGDIPEGYSVSREKKERFSLILESASTNQTSMYLCASGGTRRLAVQETQYFGPGTRLLVL.